This T cell receptor (beta chain) was documented in a study of Ad26.COV2.S vaccination and SARS-CoV-2 variants. As regards this clone: Its matching antigen is unknown.

The CDR3 runs to 13 residues. The V gene lost 3 bases and the J gene lost 3 bases, with 9 bases spanning the gap. Germline CDR1 MGHRA, CDR2 YSYEKL. Measured with immunoSEQ multiplex PCR; TCRdb has only the in-frame clones, and not every one. The sample includes tens of thousands of clones, roughly four fifths of them seen just once. Overall study results and limits: Total T cell responses, in the TCR breadth and depth analyses, may have been underestimated. Non-spike TCR breadth showed similarity between vaccine and placebo recipients.

V gene TRBV4-1 combines with J gene TRBJ2-7; D perhaps matches TRBD2 (6 bases). The receptor's source is a human donor who had recovered from COVID-19. The sequencing used peripheral blood, collected after recovery from COVID-19. The CDR3 loop is CASSQGGYYEQYF. The CDR3 DNA sequence: TGCGCCAGCAGCCAGGGGGGTTACTACGAGCAGTACTTC.